The rows below give T cell receptor beta chains drawn from one sample of a study of blood T cell repertoires in COVID-19. This table comes from immunoSEQ multiplex PCR, and its TCRdb copy is limited to in-frame clones, with some not included. Seen here are roughly 75,000 clones, about nine tenths observed once, and the top ten hold roughly 15%. The specimen sequenced was peripheral blood. These receptors were collected from a man older than 75 in a cohort sampled during active COVID-19. Each CDR3 is given with its conserved first and last residue. Each record gives: V gene, clone size, J gene, D gene, CDR3 length, CDR3 DNA, CDR3 protein. The D gene is left open where the match is weak. The size of a clone is reported for some rows only, either as once, few or many, or as a class for expanded clones.

v_gene: TRBV5-1; abundance: once; j_gene: TRBJ2-3; d_gene: TRBD2; len: 14; CDR3nt: TGCGCCAGCAGGGGACTACAAAGCACAGATACGCAGTATTTT; CDR3aa: CASRGLQSTDTQYF
v_gene: TRBV2; abundance: once; j_gene: TRBJ2-3; d_gene: -; len: 14; CDR3nt: TGTGCCAGCAGGCTGACAGTGAGCACAGATACGCAGTATTTT; CDR3aa: CASRLTVSTDTQYF
v_gene: TRBV7-9; abundance: -; j_gene: TRBJ2-2; d_gene: TRBD1; len: 17; CDR3nt: TGTGCCAGCAGCTCCAAACGACAGGGGCTAGACACCGGGGAGCTGTTTTTT; CDR3aa: CASSSKRQGLDTGELFF
v_gene: TRBV7-2; abundance: -; j_gene: TRBJ2-3; d_gene: TRBD2; len: 14; CDR3nt: TGTGCCAGCAGCTTGGGACTAGCCCCAGATACGCAGTATTTT; CDR3aa: CASSLGLAPDTQYF
v_gene: TRBV9; abundance: -; j_gene: TRBJ2-3; d_gene: TRBD1; len: 14; CDR3nt: TGTGCCAGCAGCGTAGAGGGGGCTCCAGATACGCAGTATTTT; CDR3aa: CASSVEGAPDTQYF
v_gene: TRBV7-9; abundance: -; j_gene: TRBJ2-5; d_gene: -; len: 14; CDR3nt: TGTGCCAGCAGCTTAGCTGCAGGGCCGGAGACCCAGTACTTC; CDR3aa: CASSLAAGPETQYF
v_gene: TRBV27; abundance: -; j_gene: TRBJ2-6; d_gene: TRBD2; len: 17; CDR3nt: TGTGCCAGCTCATCACGGGGGGAAGCGTTTGGGGCCAACGTCCTGACTTTC; CDR3aa: CASSSRGEAFGANVLTF
v_gene: TRBV7-9; abundance: once; j_gene: TRBJ2-2; d_gene: TRBD1; len: 16; CDR3nt: TGTGCCAGCAGCTTAGCTAGGGGGCCGAACACCGGGGAGCTGTTTTTT; CDR3aa: CASSLARGPNTGELFF
v_gene: TRBV5-1; abundance: once; j_gene: TRBJ1-1; d_gene: TRBD1; len: 14; CDR3nt: TGCGCCAGCAGTTCATCTGGGACAGACGATGAAGCTTTCTTT; CDR3aa: CASSSSGTDDEAFF
v_gene: TRBV7-2; abundance: -; j_gene: TRBJ2-2; d_gene: -; len: 17; CDR3nt: TGTGCCAGCAGCCCTCACAGGCTCTCCAGGGGGGCCGGGGAGCTGTTTTTT; CDR3aa: CASSPHRLSRGAGELFF
v_gene: TRBV5-6; abundance: once; j_gene: TRBJ2-2; d_gene: -; len: 15; CDR3nt: TGTGCCAGCAGCTCCCTAGGGGGGGGCACCGGGGAGCTGTTTTTT; CDR3aa: CASSSLGGGTGELFF
v_gene: TRBV4-1; abundance: once; j_gene: TRBJ2-3; d_gene: -; len: 17; CDR3nt: TGCGCCAGCAGCCAAGATGAGGCGGGGGCCTTCACAGATACGCAGTATTTT; CDR3aa: CASSQDEAGAFTDTQYF
v_gene: TRBV5-8; abundance: -; j_gene: TRBJ2-5; d_gene: -; len: 14; CDR3nt: TGTGCCAGCCGACTAATGGACGGACAAGAGACCCAGTACTTC; CDR3aa: CASRLMDGQETQYF
v_gene: TRBV7-8; abundance: -; j_gene: TRBJ1-1; d_gene: -; len: 15; CDR3nt: TGTGCCAGCAGCTTATGGGTGGACTCGAACACTGAAGCTTTCTTT; CDR3aa: CASSLWVDSNTEAFF
v_gene: TRBV28; abundance: -; j_gene: TRBJ2-5; d_gene: -; len: 14; CDR3nt: TGTGCCATCACCGACAGTGGGGTCTCAGAGACCCAGTACTTC; CDR3aa: CAITDSGVSETQYF
v_gene: TRBV6-5; abundance: -; j_gene: TRBJ2-7; d_gene: TRBD1; len: 15; CDR3nt: TGTGCCAGCAGTTACCCGACCTTGACAGGGAACGAGCAGTACTTC; CDR3aa: CASSYPTLTGNEQYF
v_gene: TRBV12-3/TRBV12-4; abundance: -; j_gene: TRBJ2-7; d_gene: -; len: 13; CDR3nt: TGTGCCAGCAGTTTCGACAGTCCCTACGAGCAGTACTTC; CDR3aa: CASSFDSPYEQYF
v_gene: TRBV27; abundance: -; j_gene: TRBJ1-6; d_gene: -; len: 17; CDR3nt: TGTGCCAGCAGTTTATCACCCAGGTCCGCTTATAATTCACCCCTCCACTTT; CDR3aa: CASSLSPRSAYNSPLHF
v_gene: TRBV7-3; abundance: -; j_gene: TRBJ2-7; d_gene: -; len: 15; CDR3nt: TGTGCCAGCAGCTCACAGTCGGCAGGGTCCCACGAGCAGTACTTC; CDR3aa: CASSSQSAGSHEQYF
v_gene: TRBV19; abundance: -; j_gene: TRBJ2-2; d_gene: TRBD1; len: 16; CDR3nt: TGTGCCAGTAGTCCCCGGGGACAGGGGAACACCGGGGAGCTGTTTTTT; CDR3aa: CASSPRGQGNTGELFF
v_gene: TRBV19; abundance: -; j_gene: TRBJ1-4; d_gene: TRBD1; len: 14; CDR3nt: TGTGCCAGTAGTGTGCGGTCAGGGGGTGAAAAACTGTTTTTT; CDR3aa: CASSVRSGGEKLFF
v_gene: TRBV7-9; abundance: few; j_gene: TRBJ1-3; d_gene: TRBD1; len: 15; CDR3nt: TGTGCCAGCAGATCCCGACAGGGCGTATCGAACACCATATATTTT; CDR3aa: CASRSRQGVSNTIYF
v_gene: TRBV29-1; abundance: -; j_gene: TRBJ1-5; d_gene: TRBD1; len: 15; CDR3nt: TGCAGCGTAGCCGGACAGGGCGGTCGCAATCAGCCCCAGCATTTT; CDR3aa: CSVAGQGGRNQPQHF